This T cell receptor beta chain is drawn from a study of blood T cells in healthy people across ages. A sample-barcoded 5' primer and a J-beta primer mix were used in a second PCR of roughly 6 to 11 cycles. TCRdb passed the 5' RACE reads through MiXCR, listing each CDR3 protein once. The sample lists hundreds of thousands of distinct CDR3 sequences; around 25% were seen once. Germline V CDR1 and CDR2: DFQATT, SNEGSKA (reference sequence). The CDR3 extends over 16 amino acids. The same sample was also studied in work on T cells of mothers and their children.

V is TRBV20-1 and J is TRBJ2-5; 12 bases line up with TRBD2. The J call may be incorrect, as the DNA end agrees better with TRBJ2-7. Sequencing was carried out using blood. This TCR was recovered from a boy between 10 and 17 years old in good health. The CDR3 sequence: CSARDELAGGRDEQYF. The DNA of the CDR3 is TGCAGTGCTAGAGATGAACTAGCGGGAGGTCGGGACGAGCAGTACTTC.